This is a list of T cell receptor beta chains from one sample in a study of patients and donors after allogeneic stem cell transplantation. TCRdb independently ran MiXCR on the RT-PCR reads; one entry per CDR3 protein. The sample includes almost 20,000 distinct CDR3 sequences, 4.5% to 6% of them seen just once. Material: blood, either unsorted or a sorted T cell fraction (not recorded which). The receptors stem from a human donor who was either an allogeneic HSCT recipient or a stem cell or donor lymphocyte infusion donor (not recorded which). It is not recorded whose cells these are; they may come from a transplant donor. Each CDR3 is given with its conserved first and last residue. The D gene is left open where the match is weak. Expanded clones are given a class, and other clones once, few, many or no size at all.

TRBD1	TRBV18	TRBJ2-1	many	TGTGCCAGCTCACCACGGACAGGGGGCGCGACTCCCAAAAATGAGCAGTTCTTC	CASSPRTGGATPKNEQFF
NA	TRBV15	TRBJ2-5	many	TGTGCCACCTGGAGAAGTCCCGAGGAGACCCAGTACTTC	CATWRSPEETQYF
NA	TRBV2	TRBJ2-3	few	TGTGCCAGCACAAGGGGGTCAGGCACAGATACGCAGTATTTT	CASTRGSGTDTQYF
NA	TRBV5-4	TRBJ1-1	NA	TGTGCCAGCAGCTTGGATAACGGTCTCTCCCGAGCTTTCTTT	CASSLDNGLSRAFF
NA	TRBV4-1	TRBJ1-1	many	TGCGCCAGCAGCCAAGTTCTAGGGTTAGAAGCTTTCTTT	CASSQVLGLEAFF
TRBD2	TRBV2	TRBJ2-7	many	TGTGCCAGCGGGGGGGACTCCTACGAGCAGTACTTC	CASGGDSYEQYF
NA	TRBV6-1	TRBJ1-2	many	TGTGCCAGCAGTGAGGGGGTGCGCTATGGCTACACCTTC	CASSEGVRYGYTF
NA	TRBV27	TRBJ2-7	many	TGTGCCAGCAGTCCTCGATGGCACTGGCCCCACGAGCAGTACTTC	CASSPRWHWPHEQYF
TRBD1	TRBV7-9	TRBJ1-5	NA	TGTGCCAGCAGCGGACAGGGATGGCAGCCCCAGCATTTT	CASSGQGWQPQHF
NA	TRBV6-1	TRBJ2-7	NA	TGTGCCACCCGGGGGGCTAGCCGGGCCCACGAGCAGTACTTC	CATRGASRAHEQYF
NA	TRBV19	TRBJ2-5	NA	TGTGCCAGTAGTTCCCTTCGATCTGGGGGTCGAGAGACCCAGTACTTC	CASSSLRSGGRETQYF
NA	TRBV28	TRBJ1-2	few	TGTGCCAGCAGTCCCACAGGCCACTATGGCTACACCTTC	CASSPTGHYGYTF
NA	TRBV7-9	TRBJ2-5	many	TGTGCCAGCAGCTTAAATCTGGGGTCAGGGGAGACCCAGTACTTC	CASSLNLGSGETQYF
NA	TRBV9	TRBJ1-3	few	TGTGCCAGCAGCGTAGAAAGTGGAAACACCATATATTTT	CASSVESGNTIYF
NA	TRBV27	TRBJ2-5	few	TGTGCCAGCAGTTTATCCCGCCAAGAGACCCAGTACTTC	CASSLSRQETQYF
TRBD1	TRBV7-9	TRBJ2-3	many	TGTGCCAGCAGCTTATCGGGACAGAGATCGGATACGCAGTATTTT	CASSLSGQRSDTQYF
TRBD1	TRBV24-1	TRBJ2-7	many	TGTGCCACCAGCGACTCAGGGGGCAGTTTACCCCACGAGCAGTACTTC	CATSDSGGSLPHEQYF
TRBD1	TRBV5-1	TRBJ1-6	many	TGCGCCAGCAGCCTGGGACAGGGACCCGATTCACCCCTCCACTTT	CASSLGQGPDSPLHF
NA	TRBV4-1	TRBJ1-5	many	TGCGCCAGCAGCCAAGGACCCACTCAGGGGTATAGCAATCAGCCCCAGCATTTT	CASSQGPTQGYSNQPQHF
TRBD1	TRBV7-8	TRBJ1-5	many	TGTGCCAGCAGCTTCTCCGGACAGGGGGCTTATCAGCCCCAGCATTTT	CASSFSGQGAYQPQHF
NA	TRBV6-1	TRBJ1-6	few	TGTGCCAGCAGTGAGACCGGTAGGGGGTGGTCCTATAATTCACCCCTCCACTTT	CASSETGRGWSYNSPLHF
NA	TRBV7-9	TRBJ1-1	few	TGTGCCAGCAGCTGGGTGGAGGACACTGAAGCTTTCTTT	CASSWVEDTEAFF
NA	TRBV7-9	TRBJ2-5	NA	TGTGCCAGCAGCTCGGACCTTGGGACCCAGTACTTC	CASSSDLGTQYF
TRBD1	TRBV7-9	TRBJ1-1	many	TGTGCCAGCAGCATGGGACAGCTAAACCCGAACACTGAAGCTTTCTTT	CASSMGQLNPNTEAFF
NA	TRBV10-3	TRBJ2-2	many	TGTGCCATCAGTGAGTCTGACGGGGAGCTGTTTTTT	CAISESDGELFF
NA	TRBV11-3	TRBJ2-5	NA	TGTGCCAGCAGCTCCGACGTGGGGCTTGGGGAGACCCAGTACTTC	CASSSDVGLGETQYF
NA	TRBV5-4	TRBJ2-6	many	TGTGCCAGCAGCTTCGAAAGCAACTCTGGGGCCAACGTCCTGACTTTC	CASSFESNSGANVLTF
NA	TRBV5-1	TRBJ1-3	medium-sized	TGCGCCAGCAGCACGGGACATCCTAACTCTGGAAACACCATATATTTT	CASSTGHPNSGNTIYF
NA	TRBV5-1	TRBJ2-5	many	TGCGCCAGCAGCTTGAACTCCCAAGAGACCCAGTACTTC	CASSLNSQETQYF
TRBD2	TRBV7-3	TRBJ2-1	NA	TGTGCCAGCAGCTCCAGCGGGAGGTTCAATGAGCAGTTCTTC	CASSSSGRFNEQFF
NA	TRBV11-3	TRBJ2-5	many	TGTGCCAGCAGCACCGAGCGCGGACAAGAGACCCAGTACTTC	CASSTERGQETQYF
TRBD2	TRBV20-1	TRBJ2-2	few	TGCAGTGCTAGGGGAGACACCTCGGGAGGCACCGGGGAGCTGTTTTTT	CSARGDTSGGTGELFF
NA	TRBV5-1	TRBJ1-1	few	TGCGCCAGCAGGGGGCGGGGTATGGGAACTGAAGCTTTCTTT	CASRGRGMGTEAFF
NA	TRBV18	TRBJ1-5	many	TGTGCCAGCTCACTACGGTATTCCAATCAGCCCCAGCATTTT	CASSLRYSNQPQHF
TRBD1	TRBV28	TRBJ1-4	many	TGTGCCAGCAGTTCCGGACAGGGAGGACCTGAAAAACTGTTTTTT	CASSSGQGGPEKLFF
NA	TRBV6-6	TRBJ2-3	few	TGTGCCAGCAATCCCGAGGGGGATACGCAGTATTTT	CASNPEGDTQYF
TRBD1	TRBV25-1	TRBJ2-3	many	TGTGCCAGCAGTGGGGGACAGGCGCAGTATTTT	CASSGGQAQYF
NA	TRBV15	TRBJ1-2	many	TGTGCCACCAGCAATCCCTGGGGGGGGACTGGCTACACCTTC	CATSNPWGGTGYTF
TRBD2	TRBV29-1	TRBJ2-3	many	TGCAGCGTTGAAGGGACTAGCGGGAGTACAGATACGCAGTATTTT	CSVEGTSGSTDTQYF
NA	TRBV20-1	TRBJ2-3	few	TGCAGTGCTACCCTCCCGGACGGGGACACAGATACGCAGTATTTT	CSATLPDGDTDTQYF
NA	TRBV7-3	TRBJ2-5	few	TGTGCCAGCAGCGCGGGCAACCAAGAGACCCAGTACTTC	CASSAGNQETQYF
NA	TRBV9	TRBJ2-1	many	TGTGCCAGCAGCGTAGCTAGAGCGGATAATGAGCAGTTCTTC	CASSVARADNEQFF
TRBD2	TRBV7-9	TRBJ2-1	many	TGTGCCAGCAGCCTGGAGGCGTCTAGCGGGAGCTATGAGCAGTTCTTC	CASSLEASSGSYEQFF